The 11 T cell receptor beta chains in this list originate from one sample, sequenced in a study of monozygotic twins with inflammatory bowel disease. TCRdb reprocessed the 5' RACE reads; each CDR3 protein has one entry and no DNA is given. This sample's table has around 410,000 distinct CDR3 sequences. Sequencing input: blood. These TCRs come from a human donor with ulcerative colitis or Crohn's disease, or a healthy co-twin of an affected twin (not recorded which).

CDR3 protein: CASSKGLAGDEQYF. This chain uses TRBV19 with TRBJ2-7; TCRdb gives TRBD2 as the D gene, but with no DNA this cannot be confirmed. The germline CDR1 and CDR2 sequences are LNHDA and SQIVND (reference sequence). The CDR3 runs to 14 residues.

The chain employs TRBV7-9 and TRBJ1-3. This CDR3 has 16 amino acids. Germline CDR1 is SEHNR and CDR2 is FQNEAQ (reference sequence). The CDR3 reads CASSQAGLARGNTIYF.

This rearrangement joins TRBV20-1 to TRBJ2-1; TCRdb indicates TRBD2, and absent DNA this call remains unverified. Germline V CDR1 and CDR2: DFQATT, SNEGSKA (reference sequence). The CDR3 is 14 amino acids. The CDR3 loop reads CSASAAGRGDEQFF.

The CDR3 sequence: CAWKTGDTYNEQFF. The chain employs TRBV30 and TRBJ2-1; with no DNA, the TCRdb D assignment of TRBD1 cannot be verified. This CDR3 is built from 14 residues. Germline values: CDR1 GTSNPN, CDR2 SVGIG (reference sequence).

The J gene is TRBJ2-1, the V gene TRBV15; TCRdb designates TRBD1, a call that cannot be tested without DNA. This CDR3 contains 16 residues. Germline V gene data show CDR1 as LNHNV and CDR2 as YYDKDF (reference sequence). The CDR3 protein is CATSRESGTVYNEQFF.

The CDR3 here is CASSRRDTPGNTEAFF. The V call is TRBV4-2, the J call TRBJ1-1; the TCRdb D gene call, TRBD1, has no DNA to confirm it. Germline CDR1 is LGHNA and CDR2 is YNFKEQ. This CDR3 region has 16 residues.

The chain employs TRBV20-1 and TRBJ1-1; TCRdb proposes TRBD1, but this gene call is untestable without DNA. Germline lookup yields CDR1 DFQATT and CDR2 SNEGSKA (reference sequence). The CDR3 length is 16 residues. The CDR3 protein is CSARDIGQGIRTEAFF.

The chain carries TRBV7-3 and TRBJ2-1; TCRdb's assignment of TRBD2 cannot be checked, as there is no DNA. The CDR3 has 14 residues. CDR1 is SGHTA, CDR2 FQGTGA, per germline. CDR3: CASSLGRELNEQFF.

The chain recombines TRBV20-1 with TRBJ2-1. The germline V gene has CDR1 DFQATT and CDR2 SNEGSKA (reference sequence). The CDR3 is 16 amino acids. The CDR3 sequence: CSASSFGGSSYNEQFF.

This chain connects TRBV20-1 to TRBJ2-3; TCRdb's D gene call, TRBD2, goes unchecked for lack of DNA. The CDR3 sequence is 16 residues long. The germline V gene encodes CDR1 DFQATT and CDR2 SNEGSKA (reference sequence). The CDR3: CSARYPASGSTDTQYF.

The chain has TRBV7-9 and TRBJ2-7; TCRdb's assignment of TRBD1 cannot be checked, as there is no DNA. This CDR3 has 14 residues. CDR1 is SEHNR, CDR2 FQNEAQ, per germline (reference sequence). CDR3 loop: CASSASGRSYEQYF. The complete variable domain, with remaining parts taken from reference TRBV7-9 and TRBJ2-7, reads DTGVSQNPRHKITKRGQNVTFRCDPISEHNRLYWYRQTLGQGPEFLTYFQNEAQLEKSRLLSDRFSAERPKGSFSTLEIQRTEQGDSAMYLCASSASGRSYEQYFGPGTRLTVT.